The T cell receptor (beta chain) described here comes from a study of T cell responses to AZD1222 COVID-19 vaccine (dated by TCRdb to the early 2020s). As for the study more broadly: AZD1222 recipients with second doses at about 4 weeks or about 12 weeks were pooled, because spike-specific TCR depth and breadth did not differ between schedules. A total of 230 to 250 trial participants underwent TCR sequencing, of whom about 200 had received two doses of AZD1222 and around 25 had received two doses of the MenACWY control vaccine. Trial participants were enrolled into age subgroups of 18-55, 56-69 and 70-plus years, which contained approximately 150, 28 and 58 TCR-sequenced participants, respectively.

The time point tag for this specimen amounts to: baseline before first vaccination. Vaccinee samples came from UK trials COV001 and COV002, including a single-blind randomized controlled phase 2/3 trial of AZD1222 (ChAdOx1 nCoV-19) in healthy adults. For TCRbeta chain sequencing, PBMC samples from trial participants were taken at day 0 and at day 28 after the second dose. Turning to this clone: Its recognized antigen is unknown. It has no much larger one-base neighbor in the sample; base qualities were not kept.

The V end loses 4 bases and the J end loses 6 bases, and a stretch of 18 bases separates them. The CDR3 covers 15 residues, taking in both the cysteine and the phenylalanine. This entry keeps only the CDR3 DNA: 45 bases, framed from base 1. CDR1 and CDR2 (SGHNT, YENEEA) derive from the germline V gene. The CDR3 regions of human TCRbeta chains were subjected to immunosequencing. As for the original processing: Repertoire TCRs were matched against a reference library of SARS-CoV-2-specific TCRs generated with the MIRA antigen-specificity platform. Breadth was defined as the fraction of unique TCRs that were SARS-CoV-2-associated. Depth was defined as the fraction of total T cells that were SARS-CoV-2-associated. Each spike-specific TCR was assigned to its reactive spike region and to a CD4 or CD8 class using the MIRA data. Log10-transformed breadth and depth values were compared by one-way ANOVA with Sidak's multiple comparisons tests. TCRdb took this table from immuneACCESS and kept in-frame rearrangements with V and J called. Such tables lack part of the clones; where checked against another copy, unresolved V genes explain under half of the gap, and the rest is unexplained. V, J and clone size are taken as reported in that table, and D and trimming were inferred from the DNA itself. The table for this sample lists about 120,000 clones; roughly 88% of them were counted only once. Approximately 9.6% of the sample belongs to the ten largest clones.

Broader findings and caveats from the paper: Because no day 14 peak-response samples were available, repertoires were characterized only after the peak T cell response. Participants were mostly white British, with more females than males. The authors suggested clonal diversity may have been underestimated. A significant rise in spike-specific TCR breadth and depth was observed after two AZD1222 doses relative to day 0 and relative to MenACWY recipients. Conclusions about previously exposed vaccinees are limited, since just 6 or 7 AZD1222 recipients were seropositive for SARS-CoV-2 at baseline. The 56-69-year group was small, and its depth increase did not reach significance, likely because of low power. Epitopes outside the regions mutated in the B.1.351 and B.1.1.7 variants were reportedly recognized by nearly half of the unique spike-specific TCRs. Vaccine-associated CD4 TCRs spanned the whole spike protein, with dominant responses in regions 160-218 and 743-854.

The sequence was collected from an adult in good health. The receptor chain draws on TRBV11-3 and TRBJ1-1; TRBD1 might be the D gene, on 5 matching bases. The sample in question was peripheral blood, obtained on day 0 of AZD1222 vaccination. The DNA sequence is TGTGCCAGCAGCTCTCCTACGCGGGGGGGAGCTGAAGCTTTCTTT. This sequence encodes CASSSPTRGGAEAFF.